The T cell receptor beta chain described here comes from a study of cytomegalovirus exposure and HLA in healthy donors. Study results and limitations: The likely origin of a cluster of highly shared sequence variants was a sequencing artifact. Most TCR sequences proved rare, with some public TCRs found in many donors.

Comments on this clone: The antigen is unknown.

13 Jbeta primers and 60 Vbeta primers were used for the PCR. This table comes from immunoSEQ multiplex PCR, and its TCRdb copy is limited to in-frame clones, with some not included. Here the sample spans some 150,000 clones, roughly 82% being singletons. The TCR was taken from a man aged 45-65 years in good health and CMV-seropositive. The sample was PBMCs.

The CDR3 sequence is CASSAGVVNEQFF. The CDR3 nucleotides read TGTGCCAGCAGCGCAGGGGTAGTAAATGAGCAGTTCTTC. This rearrangement joins TRBV7-9 to TRBJ2-1; a possible D gene is TRBD1 (6 bases). This CDR3 comprises 13 residues. From germline, CDR1 is SEHNR and CDR2 FQNEAQ (reference sequence). The V and J ends lost 5 bases and 7 bases respectively, with 12 bases between them. The full variable domain, its missing parts supplied by reference TRBV7-9 and TRBJ2-1, is DTGVSQNPRHKITKRGQNVTFRCDPISEHNRLYWYRQTLGQGPEFLTYFQNEAQLEKSRLLSDRFSAERPKGSFSTLEIQRTEQGDSAMYLCASSAGVVNEQFFGPGTRLTVL.